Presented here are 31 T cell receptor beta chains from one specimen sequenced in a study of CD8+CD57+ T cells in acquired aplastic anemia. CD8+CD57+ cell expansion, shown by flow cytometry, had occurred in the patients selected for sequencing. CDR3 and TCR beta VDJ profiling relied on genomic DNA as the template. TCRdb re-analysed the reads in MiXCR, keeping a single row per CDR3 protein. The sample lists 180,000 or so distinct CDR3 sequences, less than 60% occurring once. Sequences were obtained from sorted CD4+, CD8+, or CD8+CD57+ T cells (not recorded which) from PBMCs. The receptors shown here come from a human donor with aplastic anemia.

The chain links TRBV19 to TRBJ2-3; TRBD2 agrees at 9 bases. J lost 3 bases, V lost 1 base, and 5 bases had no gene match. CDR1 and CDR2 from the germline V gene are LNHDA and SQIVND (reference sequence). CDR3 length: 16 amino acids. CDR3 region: CASSIGASGVTDTQYF. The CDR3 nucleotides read TGTGCCAGTAGTATAGGGGCTAGCGGGGTGACAGATACGCAGTATTTT.

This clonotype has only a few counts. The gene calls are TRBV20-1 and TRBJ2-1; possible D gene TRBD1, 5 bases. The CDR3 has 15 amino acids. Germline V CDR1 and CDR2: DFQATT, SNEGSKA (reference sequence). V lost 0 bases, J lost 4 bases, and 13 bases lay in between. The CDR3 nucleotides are TGCAGTGCTAGAGATCTTGACAGCCCTTACAATGAGCAGTTCTTC. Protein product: CSARDLDSPYNEQFF.

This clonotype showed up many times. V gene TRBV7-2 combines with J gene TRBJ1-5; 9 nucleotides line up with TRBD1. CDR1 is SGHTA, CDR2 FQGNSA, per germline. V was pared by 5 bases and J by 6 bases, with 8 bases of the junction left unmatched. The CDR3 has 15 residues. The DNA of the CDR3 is TGTGCCAGCAGCCCGTCTCACAGGGGGCGTCAGCCCCAGCATTTT. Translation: CASSPSHRGRQPQHF.

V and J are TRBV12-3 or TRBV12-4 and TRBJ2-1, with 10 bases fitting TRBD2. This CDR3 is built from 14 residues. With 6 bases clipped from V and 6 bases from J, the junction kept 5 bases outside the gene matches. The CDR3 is CASRAGTSVNEQFF. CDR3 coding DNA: TGTGCCAGCAGAGCCGGGACTAGCGTCAATGAGCAGTTCTTC.

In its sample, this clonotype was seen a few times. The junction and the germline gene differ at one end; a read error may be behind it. The CDR3 nucleotides read TGCGTCAGCAGCTCGACAGGGGGGGTGACTGAAGCTTTCTTT. Amino acids: CVSSSTGGVTEAFF. The chain uses TRBV5-1 and TRBJ1-1; TRBD1 aligns across 9 bases. This CDR3 spans 14 amino acids. The germline V gene encodes CDR1 SGHRS and CDR2 YFSETQ.

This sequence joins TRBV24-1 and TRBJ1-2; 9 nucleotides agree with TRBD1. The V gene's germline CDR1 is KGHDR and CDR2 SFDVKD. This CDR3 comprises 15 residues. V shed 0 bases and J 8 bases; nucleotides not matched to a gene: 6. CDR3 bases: TGTGCCACCAGTGATTTGAGACGGACAGGGGAGGGCTACACCTTC. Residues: CATSDLRRTGEGYTF.

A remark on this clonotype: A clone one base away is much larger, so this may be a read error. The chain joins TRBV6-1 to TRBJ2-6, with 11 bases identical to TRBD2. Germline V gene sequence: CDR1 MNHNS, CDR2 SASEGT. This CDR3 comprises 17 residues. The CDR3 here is CASSEPGLAAGTNVLTF. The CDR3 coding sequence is TGTGCCAGCAGTGAACCGGGACTAGCGGCTGGGACCAACGTCCTGACTTTC.

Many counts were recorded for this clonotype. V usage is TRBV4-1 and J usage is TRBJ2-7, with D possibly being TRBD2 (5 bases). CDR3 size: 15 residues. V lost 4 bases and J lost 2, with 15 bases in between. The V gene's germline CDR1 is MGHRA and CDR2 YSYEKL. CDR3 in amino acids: CASSPARGQTYEQYF. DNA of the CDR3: TGCGCCAGCAGCCCCGCTCGCGGGCAGACCTACGAGCAGTACTTC.

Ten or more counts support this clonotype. CDR3: CASSIAISSGANVLTF. DNA for the CDR3: TGTGCCAGTAGTATAGCGATCAGCTCTGGGGCCAACGTCCTGACTTTC. This chain connects TRBV19 to TRBJ2-6; no definite D call. V lost 1 base and J lost 0, with 7 bases in between. CDR3 length: 16 residues. Germline CDR1 LNHDA, CDR2 SQIVND (reference sequence). Full variable domain (missing parts from reference TRBV19 and TRBJ2-6): DGGITQSPKYLFRKEGQNVTLSCEQNLNHDAMYWYRQDPGQGLRLIYYSQIVNDFQKGDIAEGYSVSREKKESFPLTVTSAQKNPTAFYLCASSIAISSGANVLTFGAGSRLTVL.

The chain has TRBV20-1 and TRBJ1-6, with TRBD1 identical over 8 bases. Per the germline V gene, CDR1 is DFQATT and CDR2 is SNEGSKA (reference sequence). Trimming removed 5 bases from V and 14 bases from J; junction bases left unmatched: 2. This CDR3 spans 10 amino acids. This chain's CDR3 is CSARDRTLHF. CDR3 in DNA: TGCAGTGCTCGGGACAGGACCCTCCACTTT.

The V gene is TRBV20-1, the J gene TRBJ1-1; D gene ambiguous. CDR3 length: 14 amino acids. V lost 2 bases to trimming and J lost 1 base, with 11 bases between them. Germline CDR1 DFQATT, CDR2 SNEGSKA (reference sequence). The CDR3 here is CSARNDMGNTEAFF. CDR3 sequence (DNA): TGCAGTGCTAGAAATGACATGGGGAACACTGAAGCTTTCTTT.

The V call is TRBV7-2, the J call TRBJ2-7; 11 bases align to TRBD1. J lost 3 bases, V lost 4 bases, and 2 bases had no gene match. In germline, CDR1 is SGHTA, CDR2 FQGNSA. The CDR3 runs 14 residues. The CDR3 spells CASSYGTGGYEQYF. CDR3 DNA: TGTGCCAGCAGCTACGGGACAGGGGGCTACGAGCAGTACTTC.

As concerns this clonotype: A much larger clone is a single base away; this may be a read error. CDR3 in amino acids: CAALLGQGMVLGNEQFF. CDR3 coding DNA: TGTGCCGCCCTCCTGGGACAGGGGATGGTATTAGGCAATGAGCAGTTCTTC. The rearrangement joins TRBV10-3 to TRBJ2-1; 10 bases match TRBD1. The trim removed 11 bases at V and 6 bases at J, leaving 19 bases unmatched. The CDR3 has 17 residues. CDR1 and CDR2 (germline): ENHRY, SYGVKD.

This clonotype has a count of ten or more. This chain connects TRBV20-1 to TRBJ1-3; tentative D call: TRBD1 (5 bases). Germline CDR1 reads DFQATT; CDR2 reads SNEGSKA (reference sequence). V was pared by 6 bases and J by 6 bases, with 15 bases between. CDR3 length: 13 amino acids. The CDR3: CSATGLILNTIYF. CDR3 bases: TGCAGTGCCACGGGACTAATCTTAAACACCATATATTTT.

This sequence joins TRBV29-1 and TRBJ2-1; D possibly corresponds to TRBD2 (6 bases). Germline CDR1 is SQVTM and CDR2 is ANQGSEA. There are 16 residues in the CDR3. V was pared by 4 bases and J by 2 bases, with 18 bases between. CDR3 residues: CSVASATSRTYNEQFF. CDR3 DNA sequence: TGCAGCGTTGCGTCGGCCACTAGCCGAACCTACAATGAGCAGTTCTTC.

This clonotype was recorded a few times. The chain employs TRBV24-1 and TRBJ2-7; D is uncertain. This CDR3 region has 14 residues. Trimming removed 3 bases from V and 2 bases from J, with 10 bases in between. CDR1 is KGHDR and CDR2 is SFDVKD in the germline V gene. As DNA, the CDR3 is TGTGCCACCAGTGATCCTATCGACCCCTACGAGCAGTACTTC. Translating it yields CATSDPIDPYEQYF.

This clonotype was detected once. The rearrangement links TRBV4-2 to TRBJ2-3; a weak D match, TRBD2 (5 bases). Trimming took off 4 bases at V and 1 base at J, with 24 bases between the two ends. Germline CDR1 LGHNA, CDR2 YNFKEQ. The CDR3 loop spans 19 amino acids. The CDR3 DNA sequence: TGTGCCAGCAGCCCCTATGGCGGGTCCTTTGGGGTTGGCACAGATACGCAGTATTTT. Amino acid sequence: CASSPYGGSFGVGTDTQYF.

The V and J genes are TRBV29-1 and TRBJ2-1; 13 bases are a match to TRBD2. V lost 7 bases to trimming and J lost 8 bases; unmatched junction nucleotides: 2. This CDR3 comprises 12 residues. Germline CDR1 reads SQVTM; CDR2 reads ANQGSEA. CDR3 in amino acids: CSDTSGRDEQFF. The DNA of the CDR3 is TGCAGCGACACTAGCGGGAGGGATGAGCAGTTCTTC.

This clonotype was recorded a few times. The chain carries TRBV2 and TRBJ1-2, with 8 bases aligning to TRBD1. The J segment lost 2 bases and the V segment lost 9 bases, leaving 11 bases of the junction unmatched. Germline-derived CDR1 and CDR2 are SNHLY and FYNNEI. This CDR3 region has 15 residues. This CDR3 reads CASRQGIGLNYGYTF. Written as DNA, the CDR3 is TGTGCCAGTCGACAGGGGATAGGTCTCAACTATGGCTACACCTTC.

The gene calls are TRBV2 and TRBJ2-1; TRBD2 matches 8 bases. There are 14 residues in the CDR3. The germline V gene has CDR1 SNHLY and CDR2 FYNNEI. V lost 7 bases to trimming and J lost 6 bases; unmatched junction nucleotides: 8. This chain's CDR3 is CASTLSGSGNEQFF. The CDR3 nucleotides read TGTGCCAGCACCCTAAGCGGGAGCGGCAATGAGCAGTTCTTC.

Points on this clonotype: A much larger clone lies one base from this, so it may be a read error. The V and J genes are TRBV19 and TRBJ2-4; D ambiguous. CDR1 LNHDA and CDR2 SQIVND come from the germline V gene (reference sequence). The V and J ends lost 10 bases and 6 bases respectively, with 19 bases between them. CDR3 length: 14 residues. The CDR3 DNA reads TGTGCCACTTCCCCCTCACCCGAATTAAACATTCAGTACTTC. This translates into CATSPSPELNIQYF.

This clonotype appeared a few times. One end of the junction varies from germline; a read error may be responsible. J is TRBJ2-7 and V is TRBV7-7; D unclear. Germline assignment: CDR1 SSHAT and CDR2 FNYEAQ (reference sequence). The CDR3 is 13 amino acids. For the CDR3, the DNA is TGTGCTAGCAGCTTAGAGTACAGCTACGAGCAGTACTTC. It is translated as CASSLEYSYEQYF.

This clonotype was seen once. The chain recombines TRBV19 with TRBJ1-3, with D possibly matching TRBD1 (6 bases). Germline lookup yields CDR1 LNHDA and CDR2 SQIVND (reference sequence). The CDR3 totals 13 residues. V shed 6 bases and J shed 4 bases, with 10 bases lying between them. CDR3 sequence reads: CASRGTFGNTIYF. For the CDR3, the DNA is TGTGCCAGTAGAGGGACATTCGGAAACACCATATATTTT.

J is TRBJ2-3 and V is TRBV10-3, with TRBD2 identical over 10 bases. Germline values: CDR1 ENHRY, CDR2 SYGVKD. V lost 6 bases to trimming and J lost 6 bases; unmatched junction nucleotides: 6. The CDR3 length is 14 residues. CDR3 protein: CAISLAGEADTQYF. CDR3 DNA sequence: TGTGCCATCAGCCTAGCGGGAGAGGCGGATACGCAGTATTTT.

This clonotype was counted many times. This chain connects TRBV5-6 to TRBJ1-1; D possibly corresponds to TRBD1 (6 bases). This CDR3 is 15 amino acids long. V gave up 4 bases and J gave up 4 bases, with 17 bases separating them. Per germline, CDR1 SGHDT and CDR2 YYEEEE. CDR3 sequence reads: CASSLSFAGVTEAFF. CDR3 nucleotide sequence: TGTGCCAGCAGCCTCTCATTCGCAGGGGTCACTGAAGCTTTCTTT.

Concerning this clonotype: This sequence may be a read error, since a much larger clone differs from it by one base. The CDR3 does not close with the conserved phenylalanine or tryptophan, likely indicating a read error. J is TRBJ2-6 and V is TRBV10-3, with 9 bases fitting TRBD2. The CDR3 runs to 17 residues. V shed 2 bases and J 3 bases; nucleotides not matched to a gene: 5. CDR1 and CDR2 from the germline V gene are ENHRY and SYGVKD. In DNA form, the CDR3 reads TGTGCCATCAGTGAGGCGGGAGGGCCTGGTGGGGCCAACGTCCTGACTTCC. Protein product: CAISEAGGPGGANVLTS.

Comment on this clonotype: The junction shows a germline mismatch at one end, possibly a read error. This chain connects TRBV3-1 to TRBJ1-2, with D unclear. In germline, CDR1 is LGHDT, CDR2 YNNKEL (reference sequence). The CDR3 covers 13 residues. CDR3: CASSEDKAYGYTF. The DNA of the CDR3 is TGTGCCAGCAGCGAAGACAAAGCCTATGGCTACACCTTC.

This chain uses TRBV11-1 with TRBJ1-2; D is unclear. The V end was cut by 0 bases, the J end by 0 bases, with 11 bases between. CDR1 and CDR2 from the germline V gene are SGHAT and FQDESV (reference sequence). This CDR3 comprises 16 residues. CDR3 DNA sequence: TGTGCCAGCAGCTTAGCGAAGAGGAAGTCTAACTATGGCTACACCTTC. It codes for CASSLAKRKSNYGYTF.

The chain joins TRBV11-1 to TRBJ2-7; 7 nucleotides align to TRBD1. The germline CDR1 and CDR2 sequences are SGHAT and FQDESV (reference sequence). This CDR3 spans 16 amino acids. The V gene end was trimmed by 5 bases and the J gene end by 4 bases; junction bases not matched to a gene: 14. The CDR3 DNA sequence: TGTGCCAGCAGCGCTCGTCCGGGACAGCTATCTTACGAGCAGTACTTC. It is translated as CASSARPGQLSYEQYF. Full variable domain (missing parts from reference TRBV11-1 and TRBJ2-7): EAEVAQSPRYKITEKSQAVAFWCDPISGHATLYWYRQILGQGPELLVQFQDESVVDDSQLPKDRFSAERLKGVDSTLKIQPAELGDSAMYLCASSARPGQLSYEQYFGPGTRLTVT.

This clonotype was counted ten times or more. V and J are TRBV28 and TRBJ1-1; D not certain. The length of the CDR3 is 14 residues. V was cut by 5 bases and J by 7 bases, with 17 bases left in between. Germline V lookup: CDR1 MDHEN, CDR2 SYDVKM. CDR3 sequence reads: CASSLNIAGNEAFF. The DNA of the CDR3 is TGTGCCAGCAGTCTCAACATTGCGGGAAATGAAGCTTTCTTT. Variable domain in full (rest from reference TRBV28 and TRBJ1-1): DVKVTQSSRYLVKRTGEKVFLECVQDMDHENMFWYRQDPGLGLRLIYFSYDVKMKEKGDIPEGYSVSREKKERFSLILESASTNQTSMYLCASSLNIAGNEAFFGQGTRLTVV.

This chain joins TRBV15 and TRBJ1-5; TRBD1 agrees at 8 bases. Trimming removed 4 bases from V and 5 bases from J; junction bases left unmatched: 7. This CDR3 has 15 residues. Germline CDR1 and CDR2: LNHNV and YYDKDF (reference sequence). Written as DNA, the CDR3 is TGTGCCACCAGCACAAAGCAGGGGGCATATCAGCCCCAGCATTTT. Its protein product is CATSTKQGAYQPQHF.